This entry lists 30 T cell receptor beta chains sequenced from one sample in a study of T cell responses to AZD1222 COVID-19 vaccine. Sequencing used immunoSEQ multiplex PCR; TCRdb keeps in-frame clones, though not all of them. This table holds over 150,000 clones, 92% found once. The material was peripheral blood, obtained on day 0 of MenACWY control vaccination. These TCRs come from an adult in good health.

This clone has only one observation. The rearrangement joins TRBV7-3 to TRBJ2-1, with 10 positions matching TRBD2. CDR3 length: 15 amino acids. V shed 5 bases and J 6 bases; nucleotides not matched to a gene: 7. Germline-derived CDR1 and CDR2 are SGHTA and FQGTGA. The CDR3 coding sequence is TGTGCCAGCAGCCCCCGCCTAGCGGGAGTCAATGAGCAGTTCTTC. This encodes CASSPRLAGVNEQFF. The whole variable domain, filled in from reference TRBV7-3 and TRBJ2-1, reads GAGVSQTPSNKVTEKGKYVELRCDPISGHTALYWYRQSLGQGPEFLIYFQGTGAADDSGLPNDRFFAVRPEGSVSTLKIQRTERGDSAVYLCASSPRLAGVNEQFFGPGTRLTVL.

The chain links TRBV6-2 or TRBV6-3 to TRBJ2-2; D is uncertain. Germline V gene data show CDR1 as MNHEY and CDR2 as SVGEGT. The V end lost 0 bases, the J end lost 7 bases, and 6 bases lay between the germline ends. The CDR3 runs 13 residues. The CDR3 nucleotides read TGTGCCAGCAGTTACTCTGCCAGCGGGGAGCTGTTTTTT. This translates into CASSYSASGELFF.

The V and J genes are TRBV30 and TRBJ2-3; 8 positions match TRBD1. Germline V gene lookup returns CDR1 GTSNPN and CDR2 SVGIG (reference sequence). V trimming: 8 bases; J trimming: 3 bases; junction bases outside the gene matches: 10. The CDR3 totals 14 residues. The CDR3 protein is CAGGQGLGTDTQYF. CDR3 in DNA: TGTGCCGGAGGACAGGGATTAGGAACAGATACGCAGTATTTT.

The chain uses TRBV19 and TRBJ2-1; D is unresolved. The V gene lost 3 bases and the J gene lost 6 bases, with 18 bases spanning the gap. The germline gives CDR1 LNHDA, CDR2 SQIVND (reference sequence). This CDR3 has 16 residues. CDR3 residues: CASSMIRWPVPNEQFF. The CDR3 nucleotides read TGTGCCAGTAGTATGATACGATGGCCCGTTCCCAATGAGCAGTTCTTC.

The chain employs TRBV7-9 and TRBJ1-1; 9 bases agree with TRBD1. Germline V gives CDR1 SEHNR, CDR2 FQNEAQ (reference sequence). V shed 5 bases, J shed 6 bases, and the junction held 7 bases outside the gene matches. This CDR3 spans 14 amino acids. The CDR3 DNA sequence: TGTGCCAGCAGCGCCGGGACAGGGATCGCTGAAGCTTTCTTT. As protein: CASSAGTGIAEAFF.

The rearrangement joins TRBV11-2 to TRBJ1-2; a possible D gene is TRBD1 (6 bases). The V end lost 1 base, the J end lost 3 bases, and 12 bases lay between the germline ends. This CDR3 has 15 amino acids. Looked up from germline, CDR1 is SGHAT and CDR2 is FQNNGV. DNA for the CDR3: TGTGCCAGCAGCTTAGTGGGGGCCAGGGACTATGGCTACACCTTC. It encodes CASSLVGARDYGYTF.

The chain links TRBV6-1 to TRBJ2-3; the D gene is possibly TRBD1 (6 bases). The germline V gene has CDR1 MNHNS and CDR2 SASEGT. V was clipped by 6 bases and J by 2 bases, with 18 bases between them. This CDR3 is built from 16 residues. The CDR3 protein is CASSERGSGTTDTQYF. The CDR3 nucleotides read TGTGCCAGCAGCGAAAGGGGGTCCGGGACCACAGATACGCAGTATTTT.

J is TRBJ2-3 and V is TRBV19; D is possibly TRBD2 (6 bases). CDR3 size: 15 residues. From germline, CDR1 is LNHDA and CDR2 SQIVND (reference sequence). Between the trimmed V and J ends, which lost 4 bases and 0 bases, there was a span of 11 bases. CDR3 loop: CASSNGGASTDTQYF. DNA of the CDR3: TGTGCCAGTAGTAACGGCGGGGCGAGCACAGATACGCAGTATTTT.

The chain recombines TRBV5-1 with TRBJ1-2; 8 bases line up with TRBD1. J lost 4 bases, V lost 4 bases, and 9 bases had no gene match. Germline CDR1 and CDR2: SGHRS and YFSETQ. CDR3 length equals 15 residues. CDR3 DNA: TGCGCCAGCAGCGAGGACCAGGGGGCAGCCTATGGCTACACCTTC. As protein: CASSEDQGAAYGYTF.

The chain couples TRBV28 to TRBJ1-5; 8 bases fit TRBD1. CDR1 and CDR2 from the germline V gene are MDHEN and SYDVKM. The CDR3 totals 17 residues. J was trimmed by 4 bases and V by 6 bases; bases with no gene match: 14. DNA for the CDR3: TGTGCCAGCAGCCCTTACGTTGGACAGGGCTTTAATCAGCCCCAGCATTTT. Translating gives CASSPYVGQGFNQPQHF.

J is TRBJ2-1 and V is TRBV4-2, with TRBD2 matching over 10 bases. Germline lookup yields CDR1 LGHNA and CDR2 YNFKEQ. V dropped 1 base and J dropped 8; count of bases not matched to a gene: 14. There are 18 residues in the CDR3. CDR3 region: CASSQGGPGELAGHEQFF. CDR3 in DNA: TGTGCCAGCAGCCAAGGAGGGCCCGGGGAACTAGCGGGGCATGAGCAGTTCTTC.

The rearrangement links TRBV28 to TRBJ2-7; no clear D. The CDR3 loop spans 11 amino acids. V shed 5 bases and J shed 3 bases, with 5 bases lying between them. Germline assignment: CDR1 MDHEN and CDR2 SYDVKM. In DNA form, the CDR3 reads TGTGCCAGCAGTACAGTCTACGAGCAGTACTTC. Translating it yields CASSTVYEQYF.

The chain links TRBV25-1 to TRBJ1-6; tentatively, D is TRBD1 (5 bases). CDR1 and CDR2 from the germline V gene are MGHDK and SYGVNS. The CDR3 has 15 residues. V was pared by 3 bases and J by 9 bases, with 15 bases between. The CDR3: CASSDLGDLGSPLHF. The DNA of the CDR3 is TGTGCCAGCAGTGATCTGGGGGACTTGGGTTCACCCCTCCACTTT.

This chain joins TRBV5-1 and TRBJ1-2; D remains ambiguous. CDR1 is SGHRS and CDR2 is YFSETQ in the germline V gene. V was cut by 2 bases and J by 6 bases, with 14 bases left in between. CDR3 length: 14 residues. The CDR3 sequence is CASSFLYGGDGYTF. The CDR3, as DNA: TGCGCCAGCAGCTTCTTATATGGAGGAGATGGCTACACCTTC.

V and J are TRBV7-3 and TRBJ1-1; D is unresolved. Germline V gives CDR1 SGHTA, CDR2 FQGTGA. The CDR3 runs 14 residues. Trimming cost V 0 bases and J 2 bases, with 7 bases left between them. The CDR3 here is CASSLTGSNTEAFF. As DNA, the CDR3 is TGTGCCAGCAGCTTAACAGGAAGTAACACTGAAGCTTTCTTT.

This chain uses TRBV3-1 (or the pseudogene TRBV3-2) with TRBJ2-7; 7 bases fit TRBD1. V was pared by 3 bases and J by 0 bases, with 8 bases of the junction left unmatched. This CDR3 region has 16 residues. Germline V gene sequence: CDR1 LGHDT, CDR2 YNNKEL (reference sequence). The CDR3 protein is CASSHENRDSSYEQYF. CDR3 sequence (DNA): TGTGCCAGCAGCCACGAAAACCGGGACAGCTCCTACGAGCAGTACTTC.

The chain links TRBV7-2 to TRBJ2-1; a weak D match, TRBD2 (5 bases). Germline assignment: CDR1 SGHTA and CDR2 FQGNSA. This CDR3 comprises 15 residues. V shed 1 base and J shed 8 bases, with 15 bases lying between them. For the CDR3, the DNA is TGTGCCAGCAGCTTAGTTTCGGGGTGGAATGATGAGCAGTTCTTC. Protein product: CASSLVSGWNDEQFF.

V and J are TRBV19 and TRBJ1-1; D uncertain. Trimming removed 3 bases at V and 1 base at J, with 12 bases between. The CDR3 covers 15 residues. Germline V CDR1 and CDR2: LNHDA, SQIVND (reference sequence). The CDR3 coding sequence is TGTGCCAGTAGTATTAATTTAGGTACGAACACTGAAGCTTTCTTT. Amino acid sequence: CASSINLGTNTEAFF.

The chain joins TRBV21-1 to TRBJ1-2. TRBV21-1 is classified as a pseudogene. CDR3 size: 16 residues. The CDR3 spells CASSRPSGQVFYGYTF. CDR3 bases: TGTGCCAGCAGCCGACCATCGGGGCAAGTGTTCTATGGCTACACCTTC.

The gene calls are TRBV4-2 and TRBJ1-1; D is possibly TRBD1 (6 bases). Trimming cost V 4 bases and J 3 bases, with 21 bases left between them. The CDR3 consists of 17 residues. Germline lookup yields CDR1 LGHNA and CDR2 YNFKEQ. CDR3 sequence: CASSPRGAEGTHTEAFF. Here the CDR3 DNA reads TGTGCCAGCAGCCCGAGGGGGGCGGAGGGGACGCACACTGAAGCTTTCTTT.

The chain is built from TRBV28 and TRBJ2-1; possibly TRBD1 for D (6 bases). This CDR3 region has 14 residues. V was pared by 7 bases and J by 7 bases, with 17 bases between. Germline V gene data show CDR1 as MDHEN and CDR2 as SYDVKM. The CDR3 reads CASNYIGRGNEQFF. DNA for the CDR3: TGTGCCAGCAACTATATCGGCAGGGGAAATGAGCAGTTCTTC.

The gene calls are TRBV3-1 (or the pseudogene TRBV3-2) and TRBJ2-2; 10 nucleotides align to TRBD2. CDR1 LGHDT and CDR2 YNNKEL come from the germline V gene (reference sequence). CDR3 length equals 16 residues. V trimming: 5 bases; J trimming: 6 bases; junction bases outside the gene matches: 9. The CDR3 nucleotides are TGTGCCAGCAGCTCCCAAGGACTAGCGGTCGCCGGGGAGCTGTTTTTT. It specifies CASSSQGLAVAGELFF.

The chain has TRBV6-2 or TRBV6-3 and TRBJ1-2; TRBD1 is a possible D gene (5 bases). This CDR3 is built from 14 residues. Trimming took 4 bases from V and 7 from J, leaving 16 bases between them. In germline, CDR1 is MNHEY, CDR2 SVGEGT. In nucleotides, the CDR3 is TGTGCCAGCAGTTCTCAGGGTCCGCTTCTTGGCTACACCTTC. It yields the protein CASSSQGPLLGYTF.

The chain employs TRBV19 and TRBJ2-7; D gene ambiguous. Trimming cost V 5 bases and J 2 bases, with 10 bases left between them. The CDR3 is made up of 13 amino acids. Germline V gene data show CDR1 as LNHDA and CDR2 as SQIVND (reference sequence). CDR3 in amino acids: CASSPDRAYEQYF. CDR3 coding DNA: TGTGCCAGTAGTCCAGATAGAGCCTACGAGCAGTACTTC.

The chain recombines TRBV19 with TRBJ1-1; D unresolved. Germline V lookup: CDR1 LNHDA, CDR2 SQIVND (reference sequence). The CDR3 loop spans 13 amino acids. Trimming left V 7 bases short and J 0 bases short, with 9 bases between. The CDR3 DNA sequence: TGTGCCAGTACCTCTAACATGAACACTGAAGCTTTCTTT. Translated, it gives CASTSNMNTEAFF. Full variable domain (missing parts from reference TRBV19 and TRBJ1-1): DGGITQSPKYLFRKEGQNVTLSCEQNLNHDAMYWYRQDPGQGLRLIYYSQIVNDFQKGDIAEGYSVSREKKESFPLTVTSAQKNPTAFYLCASTSNMNTEAFFGQGTRLTVV.

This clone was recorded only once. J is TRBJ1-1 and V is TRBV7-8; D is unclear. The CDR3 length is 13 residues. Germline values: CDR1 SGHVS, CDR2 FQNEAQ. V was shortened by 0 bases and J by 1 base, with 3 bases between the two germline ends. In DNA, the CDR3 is TGTGCCAGCAGCTTAGCGGCGAACACTGAAGCTTTCTTT. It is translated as CASSLAANTEAFF.

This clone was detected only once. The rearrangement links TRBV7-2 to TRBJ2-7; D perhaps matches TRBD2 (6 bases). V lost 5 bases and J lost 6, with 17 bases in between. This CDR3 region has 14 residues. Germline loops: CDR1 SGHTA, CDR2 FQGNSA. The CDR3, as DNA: TGTGCCAGCAGCCCGGGGGACTGGCCTATCGAGCAGTACTTC. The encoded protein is CASSPGDWPIEQYF.

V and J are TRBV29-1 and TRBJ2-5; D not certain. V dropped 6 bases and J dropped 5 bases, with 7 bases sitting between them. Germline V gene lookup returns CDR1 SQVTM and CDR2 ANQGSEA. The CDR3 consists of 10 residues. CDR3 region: CSVAEETQYF. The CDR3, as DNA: TGCAGCGTGGCCGAGGAGACCCAGTACTTC.

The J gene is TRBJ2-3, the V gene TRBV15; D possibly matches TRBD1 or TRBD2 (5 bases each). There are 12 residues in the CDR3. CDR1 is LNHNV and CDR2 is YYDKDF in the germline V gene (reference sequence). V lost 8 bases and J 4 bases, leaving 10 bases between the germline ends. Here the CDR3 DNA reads TGTGCCACCGCCGGGGCAGCAGATACGCAGTATTTT. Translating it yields CATAGAADTQYF.

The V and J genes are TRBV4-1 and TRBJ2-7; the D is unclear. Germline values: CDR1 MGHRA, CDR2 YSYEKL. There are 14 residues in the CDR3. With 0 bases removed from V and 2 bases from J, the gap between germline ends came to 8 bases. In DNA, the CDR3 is TGCGCCAGCAGCCAAGAGGAACTCACCTACGAGCAGTACTTC. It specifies CASSQEELTYEQYF.